This entry features one TCR beta chain sequence. What antigen it recognizes has not been identified. One base away there is no much larger clone; base qualities are not given. The data belong to a study of shared clonotypes between healthy human individuals (dated by TCRdb to about 2020). The study in broad terms: A few men and a couple of women, aged 18 to 49 years, made up the cohort. Per donor, three plates each were used for CD4 naive and CD4 memory, two for CD8 naive, and one for CD8 memory. To estimate repertoire size and how much clonotype sharing occurs between individuals, the study deeply sequenced the blood TCR repertoires of several healthy adults. To increase sequencing depth and limit assay-specific biases, different laboratories used diverse techniques to prepare libraries and sequence TCR repertoires. Leukapheresis yielded between about 0.85 and 9 billion PBMCs per donor.

Using the deep immunoSEQ assay, TCR CDR3 regions were amplified from genomic DNA by multiplex PCR. Extracted genomic DNA from each cell subset was distributed evenly across all wells of several immunoSEQ 96-well plates, and each plate was treated as a replicate. For sorted subsets, each replicate PCR was loaded with about 200 ng genomic DNA, equivalent to about 33,000 T cell genomes. Purified libraries were quantified with a Qubit 3.0 fluorometer, sized on a Bioanalyzer 2100, and re-quantified with the KAPA Library Quantification kit. Every immunoSEQ 96-well plate was sequenced on a separate single-read 150-cycle Illumina NextSeq 550 flow cell. Processing in the source paper ran as follows. Because the immunoSEQ output held only junctional sequences and lacked quality scores, the filtering could not match the filtering applied to full-length reads. Sequences were annotated with PyIR, a Python wrapper for IgBLAST v1.9, using IMGT germline references to assign V/J genes and CDR3. Any read was removed if the V/J assignment was weak (E-value above 1e-6), the CDR3 was missing, or the read contained stop codons, out-of-frame junctions, or ambiguous translated residues. V3J clonotypes were defined as sequences sharing an identical inferred V gene, J gene, and CDR3 amino acid sequence. The percentage overlap between two repertoires was calculated by dividing the number of shared unique clonotypes by the size of the smaller repertoire. RTK rarefaction, the Chao1 estimator, and Recon v2.1 estimates of unobserved clonotypes were used to assess repertoire richness. For all TCRbeta clonotypes obtained by the gDNA method from four donors, generation probabilities were computed with OLGA. Drawn from immuneACCESS, this table holds only the in-frame rearrangements with V and J called that TCRdb kept. Clones are partly lost; checked studies trace under half to an unresolved V gene and leave the rest unexplained. V and J calls and clone size are as listed in that table; D and trimming were resolved from the DNA. This sample has around 2,000,000 clones in its table, and roughly 95% of those were observed once. The ten largest clones capture 0.13% of the sample.

Donors were healthy HIV-negative adults with no recently reported acute infections or vaccinations. All donors were Caucasian adults living in Nashville, Tennessee, USA. Magnetic negative selection was used to enrich CD4+ T cells, after which naive cells were positively selected on CD45RA and the negative fraction became the memory subset. Blood was obtained by leukapheresis, after which PBMCs were separated by Ficoll-Histopaque density gradient centrifugation and cryopreserved in liquid nitrogen vapor phase. Analytical flow cytometry was used to check the purity and quantity of every magnetically sorted T cell population. From each sorted fraction, genomic DNA was isolated and quantified by UV absorbance on a Nanodrop 2000c. Broader findings and caveats from the paper: Pairwise subsampling indicated that sequencing depth was expected to affect the degree of clonotype sharing among donors. Incomplete sequencing was indicated by rarefaction of sorted-subset datasets, despite the large sequencing depth. Naive subsets generally had larger estimated clonotype richness than memory subsets. Only blood was sampled, and tissue TCR repertoires likely differ from those in blood. Higher generation probabilities were observed for clonotypes shared by all four sorted-subset donors than for non-shared clonotypes. The small number of donors limited the genetic and exposure-history diversity represented. Sharing across four donors was observed for approximately 5% of naive CD4, over 3% of naive CD8, 2.3% of memory CD4, and about 0.38% of memory CD8 clonotypes.

From the germline V gene, CDR1 is SGHTA and CDR2 is FQGNSA. V lost 5 bases and J lost 6 bases, and the count of bases not matched to a germline gene is 3. Taken from cysteine to phenylalanine, the CDR3 has 14 residues. The entry retains the CDR3 DNA only, 42 bases that are in frame from base 1. This sequence was found in a man aged 18 to 30 in good health. The specimen sequenced was naive CD4+ T cells sorted from blood. The cell subset or site label of this sample denotes: CD45RA+ positively selected. The sequence links TRBV7-2 to TRBJ2-7; TRBD2 aligns with 14 central bases. DNA sequence: TGTGCCAGCAGCAGACTAGCGGGAGGGGTCGAGCAGTACTTC. It codes for CASSRLAGGVEQYF.